These 3 T cell receptor beta chains were all obtained from the same sample, sequenced in a study of shared clonotypes between healthy human individuals. Data came from immunoSEQ multiplex PCR; TCRdb stores just in-frame clones and leaves some out. The table records under 2,000,000 clones, approximately 94% of them present only once. CD45RO-negative, CCR7-selected cells formed the naive CD8 fraction, which excluded terminally differentiated effector memory CD45RA+ cells. The sample was naive CD8+ T cells sorted from blood. Receptors were obtained from a man younger than 30 in good health.

V gene TRBV10-2 combines with J gene TRBJ1-5; D is undetermined. The CDR3 totals 14 residues. The V end was cut by 1 base, the J end by 3 bases, with 7 bases between. Germline CDR1 is WSHSY and CDR2 is SAAADI. CDR3 amino acids: CASSELSDNQPQHF. CDR3 coding DNA: TGCGCCAGCAGTGAGTTGTCAGACAATCAGCCCCAGCATTTT.

The chain carries TRBV7-9 and TRBJ1-2; D is unresolved. This CDR3 is built from 14 residues. Trimming removed 0 bases at V and 3 bases at J, with 8 bases between. CDR1 and CDR2 (germline): SEHNR, FQNEAQ (reference sequence). The CDR3 bases are TGTGCCAGCAGCTTAGCTGGGAGCCACTATGGCTACACCTTC. Protein sequence: CASSLAGSHYGYTF.

V gene TRBV10-1 combines with J gene TRBJ2-3; TRBD1 might be the D (5 bases). The CDR3 runs 14 residues. Germline CDR1 and CDR2: WNHNN and SYGVQD (reference sequence). The V gene lost 6 bases and the J gene lost 0 bases, with 10 bases spanning the gap. This CDR3 reads CASSEDRSTDTQYF. The DNA of the CDR3 is TGCGCCAGCAGCGAAGACAGAAGCACAGATACGCAGTATTTT.